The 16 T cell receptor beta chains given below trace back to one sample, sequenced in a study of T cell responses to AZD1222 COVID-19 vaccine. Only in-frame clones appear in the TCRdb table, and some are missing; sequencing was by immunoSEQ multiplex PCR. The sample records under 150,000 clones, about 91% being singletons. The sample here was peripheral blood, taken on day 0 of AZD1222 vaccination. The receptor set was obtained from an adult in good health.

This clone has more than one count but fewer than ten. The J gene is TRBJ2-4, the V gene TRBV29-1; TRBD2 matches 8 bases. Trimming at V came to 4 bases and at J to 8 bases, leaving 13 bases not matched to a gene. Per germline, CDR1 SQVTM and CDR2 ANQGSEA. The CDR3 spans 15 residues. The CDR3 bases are TGCAGCGTTGGTGCTCGGCAGCGGGGGAGCGACATTCAGTACTTC. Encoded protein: CSVGARQRGSDIQYF.

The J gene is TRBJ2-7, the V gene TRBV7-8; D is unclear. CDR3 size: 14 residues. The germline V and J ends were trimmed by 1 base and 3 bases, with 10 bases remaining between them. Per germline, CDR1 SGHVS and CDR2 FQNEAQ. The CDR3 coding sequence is TGTGCCAGCAGCTTAGTGTCCGCTAGCTACGAGCAGTACTTC. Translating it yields CASSLVSASYEQYF.

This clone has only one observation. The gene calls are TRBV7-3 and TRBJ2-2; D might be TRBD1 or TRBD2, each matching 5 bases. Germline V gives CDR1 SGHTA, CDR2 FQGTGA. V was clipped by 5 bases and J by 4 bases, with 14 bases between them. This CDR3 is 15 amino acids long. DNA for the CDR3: TGTGCCAGCAGCACCGCCGGGGCTATCACCGGGGAGCTGTTTTTT. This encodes CASSTAGAITGELFF. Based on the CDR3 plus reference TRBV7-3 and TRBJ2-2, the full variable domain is GAGVSQTPSNKVTEKGKYVELRCDPISGHTALYWYRQSLGQGPEFLIYFQGTGAADDSGLPNDRFFAVRPEGSVSTLKIQRTERGDSAVYLCASSTAGAITGELFFGEGSRLTVL.

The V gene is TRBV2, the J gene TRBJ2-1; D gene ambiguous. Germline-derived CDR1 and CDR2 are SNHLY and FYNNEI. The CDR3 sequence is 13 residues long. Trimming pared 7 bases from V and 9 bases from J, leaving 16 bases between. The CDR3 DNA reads TGTGCCAGCAAACGCCCTGAAATACCTGAGCAGTTCTTC. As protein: CASKRPEIPEQFF.

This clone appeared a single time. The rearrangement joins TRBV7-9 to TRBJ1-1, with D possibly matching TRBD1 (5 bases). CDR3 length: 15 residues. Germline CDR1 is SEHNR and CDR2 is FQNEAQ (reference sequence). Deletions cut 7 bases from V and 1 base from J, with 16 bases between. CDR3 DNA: TGTGCCAGCACGGGGACCCAACAGGAGAACACTGAAGCTTTCTTT. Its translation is CASTGTQQENTEAFF.

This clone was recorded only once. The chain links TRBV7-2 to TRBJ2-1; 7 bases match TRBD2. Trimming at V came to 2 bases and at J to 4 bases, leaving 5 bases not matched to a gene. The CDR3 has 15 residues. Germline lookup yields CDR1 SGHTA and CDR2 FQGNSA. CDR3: CASSLRRGEYNEQFF. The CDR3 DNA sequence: TGTGCCAGCAGCTTACGACGGGGGGAATACAATGAGCAGTTCTTC.

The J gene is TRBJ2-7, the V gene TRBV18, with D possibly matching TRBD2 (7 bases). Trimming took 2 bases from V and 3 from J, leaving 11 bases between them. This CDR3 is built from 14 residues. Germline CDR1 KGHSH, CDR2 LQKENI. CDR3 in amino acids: CASSPAGGLYEQYF. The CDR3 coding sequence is TGTGCCAGCTCACCAGCCGGGGGGCTCTACGAGCAGTACTTC.

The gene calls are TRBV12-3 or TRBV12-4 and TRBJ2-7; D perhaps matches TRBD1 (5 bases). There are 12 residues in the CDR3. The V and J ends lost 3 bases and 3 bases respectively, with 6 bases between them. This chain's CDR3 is CASSFRVYEQYF. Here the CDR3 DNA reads TGTGCCAGCAGTTTCAGGGTCTACGAGCAGTACTTC.

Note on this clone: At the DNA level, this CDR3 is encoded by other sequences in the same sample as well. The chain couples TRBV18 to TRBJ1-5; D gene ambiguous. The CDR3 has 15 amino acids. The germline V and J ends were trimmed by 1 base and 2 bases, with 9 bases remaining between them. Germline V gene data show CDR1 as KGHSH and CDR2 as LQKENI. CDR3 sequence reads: CASSPQGQGNQPQHF. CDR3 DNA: TGTGCCAGCTCACCACAGGGTCAGGGCAATCAGCCCCAGCATTTT.

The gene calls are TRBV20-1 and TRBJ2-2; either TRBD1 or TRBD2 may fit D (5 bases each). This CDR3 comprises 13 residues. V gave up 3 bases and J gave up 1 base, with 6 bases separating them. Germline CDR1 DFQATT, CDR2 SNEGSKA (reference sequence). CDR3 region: CSASGGNTGELFF. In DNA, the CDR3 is TGCAGTGCTAGTGGGGGGAACACCGGGGAGCTGTTTTTT.

The CDR3 protein is CASSSTGVVNTEAFF. The CDR3 nucleotides read TGTGCCAGCAGTTCTACCGGGGTGGTGAACACTGAAGCTTTCTTT. The V gene is TRBV6-5, the J gene TRBJ1-1; D unclear. V dropped 4 bases and J dropped 0 bases, with 12 bases sitting between them. Germline V gives CDR1 MNHEY, CDR2 SVGAGI. This CDR3 has 15 residues.

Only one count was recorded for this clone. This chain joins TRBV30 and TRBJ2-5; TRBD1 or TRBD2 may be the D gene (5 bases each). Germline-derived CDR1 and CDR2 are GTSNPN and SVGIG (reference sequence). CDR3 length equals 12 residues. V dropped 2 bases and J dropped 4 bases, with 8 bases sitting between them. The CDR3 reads CAWSSGGETQYF. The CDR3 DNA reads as TGTGCCTGGAGTAGTGGGGGAGAGACCCAGTACTTC.

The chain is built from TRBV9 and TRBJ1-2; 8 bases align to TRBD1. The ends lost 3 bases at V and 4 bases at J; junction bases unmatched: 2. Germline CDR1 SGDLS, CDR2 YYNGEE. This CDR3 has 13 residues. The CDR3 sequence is CASSGTGFYGYTF. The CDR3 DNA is TGTGCCAGCAGCGGGACAGGGTTCTATGGCTACACCTTC.

The CDR3 loop is CASSQERGGPGGYTF. The DNA of the CDR3 is TGTGCCAGCAGCCAAGAGAGAGGGGGGCCGGGAGGCTACACCTTC. This chain uses TRBV4-2 with TRBJ1-2; maybe TRBD1 (6 bases). V was cut by 0 bases and J by 8 bases, with 16 bases left in between. Germline-derived CDR1 and CDR2 are LGHNA and YNFKEQ. The CDR3 consists of 15 residues.

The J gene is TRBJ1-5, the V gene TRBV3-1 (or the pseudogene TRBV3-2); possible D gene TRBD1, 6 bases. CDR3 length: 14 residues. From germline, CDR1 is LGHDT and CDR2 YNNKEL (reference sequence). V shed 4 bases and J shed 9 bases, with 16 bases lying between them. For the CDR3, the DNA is TGTGCCAGCAGCCTAAGGGGGTCACGAGGGCCCCAGCATTTT. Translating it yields CASSLRGSRGPQHF.

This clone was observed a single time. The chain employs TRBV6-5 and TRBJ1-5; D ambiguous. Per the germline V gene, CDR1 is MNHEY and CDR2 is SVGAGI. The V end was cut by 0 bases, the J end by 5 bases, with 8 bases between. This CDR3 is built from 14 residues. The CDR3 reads CASSYSRRDQPQHF. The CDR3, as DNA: TGTGCCAGCAGTTACTCTAGGAGGGATCAGCCCCAGCATTTT.